This is a list of T cell receptor beta chains from one sample in a study of cytomegalovirus exposure and HLA in healthy donors. This table comes from immunoSEQ multiplex PCR, and its TCRdb copy is limited to in-frame clones, with some not included. This sample carries 35,000 to 50,000 clones, 80% to 95% of them seen once, and the ten largest clones take roughly 2%. The source material was PBMCs. The receptors here all came from a woman aged 18-35 years in good health and CMV-seronegative. The CDR3 runs from the conserved cysteine through the conserved F or W. Each record gives: clone size, D gene, V gene, J gene, CDR3 DNA, CDR3 protein. D genes are given only for firm matches. Size tells how often a clone was seen (once, few, many) or the class of an expanded clone, and some rows leave it out.

abundance: NA; d_gene: NA; v_gene: TRBV6-5; j_gene: TRBJ2-7; CDR3nt: TGTGCCAGCAATAGAGGAGGGTTCGGGAGTGAGCAGTACTTC; CDR3aa: CASNRGGFGSEQYF
abundance: NA; d_gene: NA; v_gene: TRBV7-3; j_gene: TRBJ2-2; CDR3nt: TGTGCCAGCAGGAAGACAGGTGCCCCTACCGGGGAGCTGTTTTTT; CDR3aa: CASRKTGAPTGELFF
abundance: NA; d_gene: NA; v_gene: TRBV27; j_gene: TRBJ2-7; CDR3nt: TGTGCCAGCATGGTAGGGAGAGGGTCCTACGAGCAGTACTTC; CDR3aa: CASMVGRGSYEQYF
abundance: NA; d_gene: NA; v_gene: TRBV4-1; j_gene: TRBJ1-2; CDR3nt: TGCGCCAGCAGCCCTCAGACAGAAGCTAACTATGGCTACACCTTC; CDR3aa: CASSPQTEANYGYTF
abundance: NA; d_gene: NA; v_gene: TRBV23-1; j_gene: TRBJ2-7; CDR3nt: TGCGCCAGCACCGAGGGGGGGGGATTGGGCGAGCAGTACTTC; CDR3aa: CASTEGGGLGEQYF
abundance: NA; d_gene: TRBD2; v_gene: TRBV7-3; j_gene: TRBJ2-3; CDR3nt: TGTGCCAGCAGCTACGGGACTAGCGGGGGAACAGATACGCAGTATTTT; CDR3aa: CASSYGTSGGTDTQYF
abundance: NA; d_gene: NA; v_gene: TRBV28; j_gene: TRBJ1-5; CDR3nt: TGTGCCAGCAGTTTAGATGGGGGGTCTCCGCAGCCCCAGCATTTT; CDR3aa: CASSLDGGSPQPQHF
abundance: NA; d_gene: NA; v_gene: TRBV10-2; j_gene: TRBJ1-2; CDR3nt: TGCGCCAGCAGCCCCGACAGGATCCTTGGCTACACCTTC; CDR3aa: CASSPDRILGYTF
abundance: NA; d_gene: NA; v_gene: TRBV5-6; j_gene: TRBJ2-3; CDR3nt: TGTGCCAGCAGCTCTAGTTATACCCGCACAGATACGCAGTATTTT; CDR3aa: CASSSSYTRTDTQYF
abundance: NA; d_gene: NA; v_gene: TRBV7-2; j_gene: TRBJ2-1; CDR3nt: TGTGCCAGCAGCTTAGAGGCGGCCTCCTCCTACAATGAGCAGTTCTTC; CDR3aa: CASSLEAASSYNEQFF
abundance: NA; d_gene: TRBD2; v_gene: TRBV27; j_gene: TRBJ2-1; CDR3nt: TGTGCCAGCAGTCCCCGGGGTAGCGGGAGCCTCTACAATGAGCAGTTCTTC; CDR3aa: CASSPRGSGSLYNEQFF
abundance: NA; d_gene: NA; v_gene: TRBV9; j_gene: TRBJ1-5; CDR3nt: TGTGCCAGCAGCTCAACAATGAGCAATCAGCCCCAGCATTTT; CDR3aa: CASSSTMSNQPQHF
abundance: once; d_gene: NA; v_gene: TRBV4-1; j_gene: TRBJ1-1; CDR3nt: TGCGCCAGCAGCCAAGATCTTTACAGGGAGAACACTGAAGCTTTCTTT; CDR3aa: CASSQDLYRENTEAFF
abundance: NA; d_gene: NA; v_gene: TRBV18; j_gene: TRBJ2-7; CDR3nt: TGTGCCGGCTCACGTGACGGAGAACTCTACGAGCAGTACTTC; CDR3aa: CAGSRDGELYEQYF
abundance: NA; d_gene: TRBD2; v_gene: TRBV5-1; j_gene: TRBJ2-5; CDR3nt: TGCGCCAGCAGCTTAGGGACTAGCGGGGGGTTAGAAGAGACCCAGTACTTC; CDR3aa: CASSLGTSGGLEETQYF
abundance: NA; d_gene: NA; v_gene: TRBV7-9; j_gene: TRBJ1-6; CDR3nt: TGTGCCAGCAGCTCAGGAACGACTATCAGTTCACCCCTCCACTTT; CDR3aa: CASSSGTTISSPLHF
abundance: NA; d_gene: NA; v_gene: TRBV30; j_gene: TRBJ2-2; CDR3nt: TGTGCCTGGAGTCCGACTAGAATGGGCGGGGAGCTGTTTTTT; CDR3aa: CAWSPTRMGGELFF
abundance: NA; d_gene: NA; v_gene: TRBV19; j_gene: TRBJ2-2; CDR3nt: TGTGCCAGTAGTATTATGGGCGTAACGAACACCGGGGAGCTGTTTTTT; CDR3aa: CASSIMGVTNTGELFF
abundance: NA; d_gene: NA; v_gene: TRBV30; j_gene: TRBJ1-3; CDR3nt: TGTGCCTGGAGCGGACTGGGACAACGCTTGGACACCATATATTTT; CDR3aa: CAWSGLGQRLDTIYF
abundance: NA; d_gene: TRBD2; v_gene: TRBV19; j_gene: TRBJ2-1; CDR3nt: TGTGCCAGTAGTATACAGACTAGCGGGGCCAATGAGCAGTTCTTC; CDR3aa: CASSIQTSGANEQFF
abundance: NA; d_gene: TRBD1; v_gene: TRBV28; j_gene: TRBJ1-1; CDR3nt: TGTGCCAGCAGTTTATCTGCAGGGGGGACTGAAGCTTTCTTT; CDR3aa: CASSLSAGGTEAFF
abundance: NA; d_gene: NA; v_gene: TRBV7-3; j_gene: TRBJ2-3; CDR3nt: TGTGCCAGCAGCTTAATGCCCCCCGGCAGGGGAGATACGCAGTATTTT; CDR3aa: CASSLMPPGRGDTQYF
abundance: few; d_gene: TRBD1; v_gene: TRBV28; j_gene: TRBJ1-5; CDR3nt: TGTGCCAGCAGGGGAGGACAGGAGAATCAGCCCCAGCATTTT; CDR3aa: CASRGGQENQPQHF
abundance: NA; d_gene: NA; v_gene: TRBV19; j_gene: TRBJ1-5; CDR3nt: TGTGCCAGTAGTATTACAGGGCCCAATCAGCCCCAGCATTTT; CDR3aa: CASSITGPNQPQHF
abundance: NA; d_gene: NA; v_gene: TRBV6-1; j_gene: TRBJ2-1; CDR3nt: TGTGCCAGTATCTCCAGGGGGGAGGTCAATGAGCAGTTCTTC; CDR3aa: CASISRGEVNEQFF
abundance: NA; d_gene: NA; v_gene: TRBV4-2; j_gene: TRBJ1-1; CDR3nt: TGTGCCAGCAGCCAAGATTCATTGGAGATCACTGAAGCTTTCTTT; CDR3aa: CASSQDSLEITEAFF
abundance: NA; d_gene: NA; v_gene: TRBV15; j_gene: TRBJ2-6; CDR3nt: TGTGCCACCAGCAGAGGACAGGTCGCTGGGGCCAACGTCCTGACTTTC; CDR3aa: CATSRGQVAGANVLTF
abundance: NA; d_gene: NA; v_gene: TRBV27; j_gene: TRBJ1-1; CDR3nt: TGTGCCAGCAGTTTATGGCCCTCTTCTAACACTGAAGCTTTCTTT; CDR3aa: CASSLWPSSNTEAFF
abundance: once; d_gene: TRBD2; v_gene: TRBV2; j_gene: TRBJ2-6; CDR3nt: TGTGCCAGCAGTGAAGCGCGGGGGGTAGGGGCCAACGTCCTGACTTTC; CDR3aa: CASSEARGVGANVLTF
abundance: NA; d_gene: NA; v_gene: TRBV7-9; j_gene: TRBJ2-4; CDR3nt: TGTGCCAGCAGCCCGTCTGGGGGGAAAAACATTCAGTACTTC; CDR3aa: CASSPSGGKNIQYF
abundance: NA; d_gene: NA; v_gene: TRBV5-1; j_gene: TRBJ1-2; CDR3nt: TGCGCCAGCAGCTTCAACCCGGGGGTGGTGGCGGATGGCTACACCTTC; CDR3aa: CASSFNPGVVADGYTF
abundance: NA; d_gene: TRBD1; v_gene: TRBV19; j_gene: TRBJ1-5; CDR3nt: TGTGCCAGTTATGGGACAGGGGGAGTCTCTCAGCCCCAGCATTTT; CDR3aa: CASYGTGGVSQPQHF
abundance: NA; d_gene: TRBD2; v_gene: TRBV5-1; j_gene: TRBJ2-1; CDR3nt: TGCGCCAGCAGCTTGTCGGGGGGGCCCCACAATGAGCAGTTCTTC; CDR3aa: CASSLSGGPHNEQFF
abundance: NA; d_gene: TRBD2; v_gene: TRBV9; j_gene: TRBJ2-7; CDR3nt: TGTGCCAGCAGCGTAGGAACGGGAGGGACCTACGAGCAGTACTTC; CDR3aa: CASSVGTGGTYEQYF
abundance: NA; d_gene: TRBD2; v_gene: TRBV29-1; j_gene: TRBJ2-3; CDR3nt: TGCAGCGTGCTCCCGGGACTAGCGGGGGCCTTAGATACGCAGTATTTT; CDR3aa: CSVLPGLAGALDTQYF
abundance: NA; d_gene: TRBD1; v_gene: TRBV28; j_gene: TRBJ1-2; CDR3nt: TGTGCCAGCGTCCAGACGGACAGGGGTACCTATGGCTACACCTTC; CDR3aa: CASVQTDRGTYGYTF
abundance: NA; d_gene: NA; v_gene: TRBV28; j_gene: TRBJ1-4; CDR3nt: TGTGCCAGCAGTCCTGGGGACAAAGGGCACGAAAAACTGTTTTTT; CDR3aa: CASSPGDKGHEKLFF
abundance: NA; d_gene: NA; v_gene: TRBV27; j_gene: TRBJ2-1; CDR3nt: TGTGCCAGCAGTTTAGACCCGCCCCCGGCGGCGATCTACAATGAGCAGTTCTTC; CDR3aa: CASSLDPPPAAIYNEQFF
abundance: NA; d_gene: TRBD1; v_gene: TRBV5-1; j_gene: TRBJ1-4; CDR3nt: TGCGCCAGCAGCGCGGACAGGCGGCGGGCTAATGAAAAACTGTTTTTT; CDR3aa: CASSADRRRANEKLFF
abundance: NA; d_gene: NA; v_gene: TRBV29-1; j_gene: TRBJ2-7; CDR3nt: TGCAGCGTGGCGGACTACGAGCAGTACTTC; CDR3aa: CSVADYEQYF
abundance: NA; d_gene: NA; v_gene: TRBV10-1; j_gene: TRBJ2-3; CDR3nt: TGCGCCAGCAGTGTCGGTCCCGACCAACCGGGAGATACGCAGTATTTT; CDR3aa: CASSVGPDQPGDTQYF
abundance: NA; d_gene: NA; v_gene: TRBV5-1; j_gene: TRBJ1-1; CDR3nt: TGCGCCAGCAGCCCGTCCGGGGGTGGCAGTGAAGCTTTCTTT; CDR3aa: CASSPSGGGSEAFF
abundance: NA; d_gene: TRBD2; v_gene: TRBV9; j_gene: TRBJ2-1; CDR3nt: TGTGCCAGCAGCGTAGACCTAGCGGGGTTGAACAATGAGCAGTTCTTC; CDR3aa: CASSVDLAGLNNEQFF
abundance: NA; d_gene: NA; v_gene: TRBV27; j_gene: TRBJ1-2; CDR3nt: TGTGCCAGCAGTTCCCAGGGCACGGGCTACACCTTC; CDR3aa: CASSSQGTGYTF
abundance: NA; d_gene: TRBD1; v_gene: TRBV6-5; j_gene: TRBJ1-3; CDR3nt: TGTGCCAGCAGTTACGTGGGACAGGGGAAAGGAAACACCATATATTTT; CDR3aa: CASSYVGQGKGNTIYF
abundance: NA; d_gene: NA; v_gene: TRBV9; j_gene: TRBJ2-1; CDR3nt: TGTGCCAGCAGCGTCGGGACTCTCAGTGAGCAGTTCTTC; CDR3aa: CASSVGTLSEQFF
abundance: NA; d_gene: TRBD2; v_gene: TRBV7-2; j_gene: TRBJ2-2; CDR3nt: TGTGCCAGCATTCACACCGGGGGGGGGCCTACCGGGGAGCTGTTTTTT; CDR3aa: CASIHTGGGPTGELFF
abundance: NA; d_gene: TRBD1; v_gene: TRBV11-3; j_gene: TRBJ2-5; CDR3nt: TGTGCCAGCAGCTTAGTGGACAGGGAAGAGACCCAGTACTTC; CDR3aa: CASSLVDREETQYF
abundance: NA; d_gene: NA; v_gene: TRBV11-2; j_gene: TRBJ2-2; CDR3nt: TGTGCCAGCAGCGACGGGACAGCGGGCCCCGGGGAGCTGTTTTTT; CDR3aa: CASSDGTAGPGELFF
abundance: NA; d_gene: TRBD2; v_gene: TRBV6-5; j_gene: TRBJ2-5; CDR3nt: TGTGCCAGCAGTTACTCGAATCTAGCGGGAGTCGGGACCCAGTACTTC; CDR3aa: CASSYSNLAGVGTQYF
abundance: NA; d_gene: TRBD2; v_gene: TRBV6-5; j_gene: TRBJ2-7; CDR3nt: TGTGCCAGCAGCGAATCCGGGACTATCTACGAGCAGTACTTC; CDR3aa: CASSESGTIYEQYF
abundance: NA; d_gene: TRBD2; v_gene: TRBV4-2; j_gene: TRBJ2-5; CDR3nt: TGTGCCAGCAGCGCCCGACTAGCGGGGCACCAAGAGACCCAGTACTTC; CDR3aa: CASSARLAGHQETQYF
abundance: once; d_gene: NA; v_gene: TRBV16; j_gene: TRBJ1-3; CDR3nt: TGTGCCAGCAGCCAATCGGCAGGGGAGACAAACACCATATATTTT; CDR3aa: CASSQSAGETNTIYF
abundance: once; d_gene: NA; v_gene: TRBV9; j_gene: TRBJ1-3; CDR3nt: TGTGCCAGCAGCGTATTAAGCGGGGGGCTCCACAACACCATATATTTT; CDR3aa: CASSVLSGGLHNTIYF